The 13 T cell receptor beta chains listed next were all sequenced from one sample in a study of shared clonotypes between healthy human individuals. The table came from immunoSEQ multiplex PCR; TCRdb's copy has only in-frame clones and leaves some out. The sample records over a million clones, around 82% being singletons. Input material: memory CD4+ T cells from PBMCs. Subset of the sample: CD45RA-negative fraction. The receptors originated from a man younger than 30 in good health. Some clones in this sample may be carry-over from other donors' samples.

The chain uses TRBV10-3 and TRBJ1-2; D is unclear. CDR1 and CDR2 from the germline V gene are ENHRY and SYGVKD. The ends were cut back, 7 bases at V and 7 bases at J, with 19 bases in the middle. The CDR3 is 14 residues long. DNA for the CDR3: TGTGCCATCACCGGCAGCCCATACGTGGGTGGCTACACCTTC. It translates to CAITGSPYVGGYTF.

The rearrangement joins TRBV7-9 to TRBJ2-1, with 10 bases lining up with TRBD1. The CDR3 sequence is 15 residues long. Losses at the gene ends were 6 bases for V and 8 bases for J; bases not matched to a gene: 10. CDR1 and CDR2 from the germline V gene are SEHNR and FQNEAQ (reference sequence). The CDR3 is CASSLDRGVGDEQFF. The DNA for the CDR3 is TGTGCCAGCAGTTTGGACAGGGGGGTCGGCGATGAGCAGTTCTTC.

This clone was seen only a few times. The chain joins TRBV2 to TRBJ1-2; no firm D call. Trimming cost V 8 bases and J 8 bases, with 12 bases left between them. The V gene's germline CDR1 is SNHLY and CDR2 FYNNEI. This CDR3 spans 11 amino acids. The CDR3 sequence is CASGQAWGYTF. Here the CDR3 DNA reads TGTGCCAGCGGGCAGGCCTGGGGCTACACCTTC.

The chain links TRBV5-6 to TRBJ2-1, with TRBD2 identical over 11 bases. Germline-derived CDR1 and CDR2 are SGHDT and YYEEEE. The V segment lost 4 bases and the J segment 9 bases; nucleotides outside the gene matches: 12. The CDR3 sequence is 16 residues long. DNA of the CDR3: TGTGCCAGCAGCCATATAACTAGCGGGAGACGGGGTGAGCAGTTCTTC. Translation: CASSHITSGRRGEQFF. The whole variable domain, remainder taken from reference TRBV5-6 and TRBJ2-1, is DAGVTQSPTHLIKTRGQQVTLRCSPKSGHDTVSWYQQALGQGPQFIFQYYEEEERQRGNFPDRFSGHQFPNYSSELNVNALLLGDSALYLCASSHITSGRRGEQFFGPGTRLTVL.

V usage is TRBV2 and J usage is TRBJ1-3; D is perhaps TRBD1 (5 bases). The ends were cut back, 5 bases at V and 6 bases at J, with 11 bases in the middle. Germline CDR1 is SNHLY and CDR2 is FYNNEI. The CDR3 is made up of 13 amino acids. The CDR3 loop reads CASSTGVVNTIYF. The CDR3, as DNA: TGTGCCAGCAGTACGGGGGTTGTAAACACCATATATTTT.

This clone appeared a few times. CDR3 DNA: TGTGCCAGCAGCTTAAATGGGGACCGGGAGACCCAGTACTTC. Residues: CASSLNGDRETQYF. The chain has TRBV7-2 and TRBJ2-5; TRBD1 or TRBD2 may be the D gene (5 bases each). The CDR3 totals 14 residues. Trimming took off 2 bases at V and 5 bases at J, with 12 bases between the two ends. Germline-derived CDR1 and CDR2 are SGHTA and FQGNSA.

The chain has TRBV10-3 and TRBJ2-3; D tentatively fits TRBD1 or TRBD2 (6 bases each). The CDR3 has 13 residues. In germline, CDR1 is ENHRY, CDR2 SYGVKD. Trimming shortened V by 7 bases and J by 6 bases, and 14 bases separated the two germline ends. CDR3 nucleotides: TGTGCCATCAAGGGGGACTCACGGGATACGCAGTATTTT. Translating it yields CAIKGDSRDTQYF.

The V and J genes are TRBV29-1 and TRBJ2-3; 11 nucleotides match TRBD2. The germline V gene encodes CDR1 SQVTM and CDR2 ANQGSEA. The V segment lost 7 bases and the J segment 3 bases; nucleotides outside the gene matches: 6. The CDR3 has 14 amino acids. DNA for the CDR3: TGCAGCGCCCGACTAGCGGGGAGGACAGATACGCAGTATTTT. Residues: CSARLAGRTDTQYF.

CDR3 residues: CASSGTSGSLETQYF. The CDR3 DNA follows: TGCGCCAGCAGCGGGACTAGCGGGAGTCTAGAGACCCAGTACTTC. This chain connects TRBV5-1 to TRBJ2-5; the match to TRBD2 covers 14 bases. Losses at the gene ends were 4 bases for V and 4 bases for J; bases not matched to a gene: 3. The germline CDR1 and CDR2 sequences are SGHRS and YFSETQ. The CDR3 spans 15 residues.

There are a few counts of this clone. This rearrangement joins TRBV9 to TRBJ1-2, with D unresolved. The germline V gene has CDR1 SGDLS and CDR2 YYNGEE. Trimming left V 0 bases short and J 8 bases short, with 20 bases between. CDR3 length: 16 amino acids. Here the CDR3 DNA reads TGTGCCAGCAGCGTAGCGGCAGGTCCGCTTCCCGCGGGCTACACCTTC. It encodes CASSVAAGPLPAGYTF.

The gene calls are TRBV9 and TRBJ2-1; 12 bases fit TRBD2. The V gene's germline CDR1 is SGDLS and CDR2 YYNGEE. The junction had 5 bases not matched to a gene; V was cut back by 4 bases and J by 6 bases. This CDR3 is built from 15 residues. CDR3 sequence (DNA): TGTGCCAGCAGCTTCACTAGCGGGGGGCGCAATGAGCAGTTCTTC. Translated, it gives CASSFTSGGRNEQFF.

The chain combines TRBV19 with TRBJ1-1; the D is unclear. The CDR3 length is 12 residues. CDR1 and CDR2 (germline): LNHDA, SQIVND (reference sequence). V dropped 6 bases and J dropped 4 bases, with 9 bases sitting between them. CDR3 coding DNA: TGTGCCAGTAGCTATAAGGGCACTGAAGCTTTCTTT. This encodes CASSYKGTEAFF.

The chain has TRBV7-9 and TRBJ2-3; D is perhaps TRBD1 or TRBD2 (6 bases each). Germline values: CDR1 SEHNR, CDR2 FQNEAQ (reference sequence). The V gene lost 2 bases and the J gene lost 0 bases, with 12 bases spanning the gap. This CDR3 contains 16 residues. CDR3 nucleotide sequence: TGTGCCAGCAGCTTATGGGGCGGGACAAGCACAGATACGCAGTATTTT. It codes for CASSLWGGTSTDTQYF.